This T cell receptor beta chain was observed in a study of T cells after posttransplantation cyclophosphamide. The table came from immunoSEQ multiplex PCR; TCRdb's copy has only in-frame clones and leaves some out. This sample has about 43,000 clones, with 90% found just once. V was trimmed by 6 bases and J by 5 bases, leaving 14 bases between them. Germline V CDR1 and CDR2: MNHEY, SMNVEV (reference sequence). This CDR3 has 14 amino acids. Busulfan-fludarabine conditioning, marrow transplant, and cyclophosphamide on days +3 and +4 were administered. The specimen was PBMCs, collected about 62 days after allogeneic stem cell transplant with posttransplant cyclophosphamide. The chain carries TRBV27 and TRBJ1-5; D is uncertain. This clonotype originated in a male patient aged 60 to 75 who received an allogeneic stem cell transplant from a related donor and was CMV-positive. Part of the T cells may come from the graft donor. In nucleotides, the CDR3 is TGTGCCAGCAGCACGACTAATGTTTATCAGCCCCAGCATTTT. It translates to CASSTTNVYQPQHF.